The source of this T cell receptor beta chain is a study of T cell responses to AZD1222 COVID-19 vaccine. Per the germline V gene, CDR1 is SEHNR and CDR2 is FQNEAQ (reference sequence). The CDR3 extends over 15 amino acids. The trim removed 5 bases at V and 5 bases at J, leaving 6 bases unmatched. Produced via immunoSEQ multiplex PCR; TCRdb's table is partial and in-frame only. Among about 83,000 clones listed, 85% to 90% were seen once. Sample: peripheral blood, taken on day 0 of MenACWY control vaccination. This clonotype was obtained from an adult in good health. The gene calls are TRBV7-9 and TRBJ2-5; 12 bases match TRBD2. CDR3 protein: CASSILAGGWETQYF. Here the CDR3 DNA reads TGTGCCAGCAGCATACTAGCGGGAGGTTGGGAGACCCAGTACTTC.